Each of the 23 T cell receptor beta chains below was sequenced from the same sample in a study of response to subunit inactivated influenza vaccine. One entry per CDR3 protein results from TCRdb running MiXCR on the RT-PCR reads. The sample consists of more than 550,000 distinct CDR3 sequences, roughly 12% of them appearing once. The sample here was PBMCs from blood, taken on the day of vaccination. The receptors were gathered from a man in his fifties who received an inactivated influenza vaccine.

In its sample, this clonotype was seen many times. CDR3 sequence: CASSLDAGLNEQFF. The CDR3 nucleotides read TGTGCCAGCAGCTTAGATGCAGGGCTCAATGAGCAGTTCTTC. V is TRBV7-6 and J is TRBJ2-1; possible D gene TRBD1, 5 bases. This CDR3 has 14 amino acids. Germline assignment: CDR1 SGHVS and CDR2 FNYEAQ. V was shortened by 1 base and J by 6 bases, with 10 bases between the two germline ends.

This clonotype was detected ten times or more. The V call is TRBV4-2, the J call TRBJ2-3, with TRBD2 matching over 13 bases. CDR3 length equals 22 residues. The junction had 20 bases not matched to a gene; V was cut back by 1 base and J by 4 bases. CDR1 LGHNA and CDR2 YNFKEQ come from the germline V gene. CDR3 sequence reads: CASSQAFDRLAGGPVDPDTQYF. CDR3 DNA: TGTGCCAGCAGCCAAGCCTTTGACCGACTAGCGGGGGGCCCAGTTGACCCAGATACGCAGTATTTT.

This clonotype was observed a handful of times. This chain uses TRBV7-9 with TRBJ2-3; tentatively, D is TRBD1 (5 bases). The CDR3 spans 14 residues. V lost 8 bases and J 4 bases, leaving 16 bases between the germline ends. CDR1 SEHNR and CDR2 FQNEAQ come from the germline V gene (reference sequence). The DNA of the CDR3 is TGTGCCAGCGAATGGACACGCACCGCAGATACGCAGTATTTT. The encoded protein is CASEWTRTADTQYF.

This chain joins TRBV12-3 or TRBV12-4 and TRBJ2-7, with D uncertain. This CDR3 has 14 residues. Trimming removed 3 bases from V and 7 bases from J, with 16 bases in between. CDR3 sequence: CASSLAQVAREQYF. In nucleotides, the CDR3 is TGTGCCAGCAGTTTGGCCCAGGTAGCTCGGGAGCAGTACTTC.

This clonotype appeared a few times. J is TRBJ2-7 and V is TRBV6-5, with 11 bases identical to TRBD2. Germline assignment: CDR1 MNHEY and CDR2 SVGAGI. This CDR3 has 16 amino acids. The junction had 8 bases not matched to a gene; V was cut back by 2 bases and J by 5 bases. CDR3 DNA: TGTGCCAGCAGTTACCTATCTACTAGCGGGAGTAACGAGCAGTACTTC. Translating it yields CASSYLSTSGSNEQYF.

V and J are TRBV5-1 and TRBJ2-7; the match to TRBD2 covers 7 bases. Germline CDR1 reads SGHRS; CDR2 reads YFSETQ. V was clipped by 2 bases and J by 2 bases; unmatched bases: 7. This CDR3 contains 15 residues. In DNA, the CDR3 is TGCGCCAGCAGCTTCGGTGCGGGAGCTACCTACGAGCAGTACTTC. Encoded protein: CASSFGAGATYEQYF.

The rearrangement uses TRBV20-1 and TRBJ2-1; perhaps TRBD2 as D (6 bases). This CDR3 region has 11 residues. The V gene's germline CDR1 is DFQATT and CDR2 SNEGSKA (reference sequence). V lost 3 bases and J 16 bases, leaving 16 bases between the germline ends. CDR3 sequence: CSASPRLGEFF. The CDR3 nucleotides are TGCAGTGCTAGTCCGAGACTAGGGGAATTCTTC.

This clonotype appeared a few times. The J gene is TRBJ2-5, the V gene TRBV20-1; D gene ambiguous. The CDR3 loop spans 15 amino acids. Trimming cost V 4 bases and J 0 bases, with 15 bases left between them. Germline CDR1 DFQATT, CDR2 SNEGSKA (reference sequence). This CDR3 reads CSAMPLTAHQETQYF. CDR3 DNA: TGCAGTGCTATGCCCCTAACGGCTCACCAAGAGACCCAGTACTTC.

This clonotype was observed a handful of times. The CDR3 DNA reads as TGTGCCAGTGCGACTAGCGGGAGGTCTTACAATGAGCAGTTCTTC. It specifies CASATSGRSYNEQFF. The rearrangement uses TRBV6-2 or TRBV6-3 and TRBJ2-1, with 13 bases fitting TRBD2. With 9 bases clipped from V and 4 bases from J, the junction kept 6 bases outside the gene matches. CDR1 is MNHEY, CDR2 SVGEGT, per germline. This CDR3 comprises 15 residues.

The sample holds many counts of this clonotype. Germline is not matched at one junction end, which may reflect a read error. The rearrangement links TRBV11-2 to TRBJ2-1, with TRBD2 identical over 8 bases. This CDR3 is 15 amino acids long. Germline values: CDR1 SGHAT, CDR2 FQNNGV. The CDR3 nucleotides are TGTGCCAGCAGTTTAGTAGCGGGAAGCTACAATGAGCAGTTCTTC. Protein: CASSLVAGSYNEQFF. The whole variable domain, remainder taken from reference TRBV11-2 and TRBJ2-1, is EAGVAQSPRYKIIEKRQSVAFWCNPISGHATLYWYQQILGQGPKLLIQFQNNGVVDDSQLPKDRFSAERLKGVDSTLKIQPAKLEDSAVYLCASSLVAGSYNEQFFGPGTRLTVL.

The chain joins TRBV10-3 to TRBJ2-7, with TRBD1 matching over 9 bases. The V and J ends lost 10 bases and 5 bases, in that order; junction bases with no gene match: 9. The CDR3 covers 13 residues. Germline values: CDR1 ENHRY, CDR2 SYGVKD. DNA for the CDR3: TGTGCCAACCCGGGACAGGGTTCCAACGAGCAGTACTTC. This gives the protein CANPGQGSNEQYF.

The chain is built from TRBV12-3 or TRBV12-4 and TRBJ2-7; D possibly uses TRBD1 or TRBD2 (5 bases each). This CDR3 spans 13 amino acids. Trimming pared 6 bases from V and 6 bases from J, leaving 15 bases between. As DNA, the CDR3 is TGTGCCAGCAGCGAAATGGGGGTGGGCGAGCAGTACTTC. This gives the protein CASSEMGVGEQYF.

The chain couples TRBV24-1 to TRBJ2-5; TRBD1 matches 9 bases. Germline loops: CDR1 KGHDR, CDR2 SFDVKD. Unmatched junction bases numbered 2, after V lost 3 bases and J lost 1 base. This CDR3 spans 15 amino acids. DNA of the CDR3: TGTGCCACCAGTGATCGGACAGGGGTCCAAGAGACCCAGTACTTC. Its translation is CATSDRTGVQETQYF.

The rearrangement links TRBV29-1 to TRBJ2-6, with 12 bases identical to TRBD1. The V segment lost 6 bases and the J segment 4 bases; nucleotides outside the gene matches: 4. Germline V gene sequence: CDR1 SQVTM, CDR2 ANQGSEA. There are 15 residues in the CDR3. The CDR3 DNA sequence: TGCAGCGTGGGACAGGGGGCGAGGGGGGCCAACGTCCTGACTTTC. This codes for CSVGQGARGANVLTF.

This clonotype was recorded a few times. V usage is TRBV20-1 and J usage is TRBJ2-1; D gene unclear. CDR3 length: 15 residues. V was pared by 1 base and J by 5 bases, with 15 bases between. Germline CDR1 DFQATT, CDR2 SNEGSKA (reference sequence). CDR3 amino acids: CSARATTTLHNEQFF. CDR3 coding DNA: TGCAGTGCTAGAGCGACCACGACCCTCCACAATGAGCAGTTCTTC.

This clonotype was observed a few times. This rearrangement joins TRBV18 to TRBJ2-7, with 10 bases lining up with TRBD1. Trimming at V came to 0 bases and at J to 1 base, leaving 3 bases not matched to a gene. This CDR3 region has 16 residues. CDR1 and CDR2 (germline): KGHSH, LQKENI. The DNA for the CDR3 is TGTGCCAGCTCACCACCAAGGGGACAGGGGTCCTACGAGCAGTACTTC. It codes for CASSPPRGQGSYEQYF.

The chain employs TRBV5-1 and TRBJ1-2, with D perhaps TRBD1 (6 bases). CDR3 size: 13 residues. V was trimmed by 0 bases and J by 11 bases, leaving 14 bases between them. CDR1 SGHRS and CDR2 YFSETQ come from the germline V gene. The CDR3, as DNA: TGCGCCAGCAGCTTGGAGGGGGTTGGAGGATACACCTTC. Translation gives CASSLEGVGGYTF.

This clonotype was counted ten times or more. This chain connects TRBV28 to TRBJ1-6, with TRBD1 matching over 8 bases. The CDR3 extends over 15 amino acids. Germline trimming cut 4 bases from V and 7 bases from J; bases unmatched to any gene: 6. The germline V gene has CDR1 MDHEN and CDR2 SYDVKM. The CDR3 DNA sequence: TGTGCCAGCAGTTCCGGTGGGACAGGAAATTCACCCCTCCACTTT. The encoded protein is CASSSGGTGNSPLHF.

This clonotype was recorded many times. The CDR3 DNA reads as TGTGCCAGCAGCCCCGGGACAGGGGGCTCGCCACTGTACTTC. Protein product: CASSPGTGGSPLYF. This chain uses TRBV12-3 or TRBV12-4 with TRBJ2-7, with TRBD1 matching over 12 bases. The V segment lost 6 bases and the J segment 12 bases; nucleotides outside the gene matches: 12. The CDR3 is 14 amino acids.

This clonotype turned up a few times. The chain joins TRBV24-1 to TRBJ2-2; D is ambiguous. The CDR3 length is 14 residues. Germline lookup yields CDR1 KGHDR and CDR2 SFDVKD. Trimming pared 0 bases from V and 1 base from J, leaving 2 bases between. CDR3 region: CATSDLRNTGELFF. Written as DNA, the CDR3 is TGTGCCACCAGTGATTTGAGGAACACCGGGGAGCTGTTTTTT.

The table lists this clonotype with a few counts. The chain employs TRBV15 and TRBJ2-7, with D perhaps TRBD1 or TRBD2 (5 bases each). The germline V and J ends were trimmed by 3 bases and 2 bases, with 8 bases remaining between them. Per the germline V gene, CDR1 is LNHNV and CDR2 is YYDKDF (reference sequence). This CDR3 region has 13 residues. This chain's CDR3 is CATSRGTPYEQYF. The CDR3 bases are TGTGCCACCAGCAGGGGGACCCCCTACGAGCAGTACTTC. The full variable domain, completed using reference TRBV15 and TRBJ2-7, is DAMVIQNPRYQVTQFGKPVTLSCSQTLNHNVMYWYQQKSSQAPKLLFHYYDKDFNNEADTPDNFQSRRPNTSFCFLDIRSPGLGDTAMYLCATSRGTPYEQYFGPGTRLTVT.

This clonotype occurred a few times. The CDR3 loop reads CASAKGARETGELFF. DNA of the CDR3: TGCGCCAGCGCAAAGGGGGCCCGCGAGACCGGGGAGCTGTTTTTT. V usage is TRBV5-1 and J usage is TRBJ2-2, with 7 bases aligning to TRBD1. Germline trimming cut 7 bases from V and 5 bases from J; bases unmatched to any gene: 11. CDR1 and CDR2 from the germline V gene are SGHRS and YFSETQ. The CDR3 runs to 15 residues.

This clonotype was detected a few times. The CDR3 DNA sequence: TGTGCCAGCAGTTTCATTGCCCAGGGGGGTAGGACCGGGGAGCTGTTTTTT. The encoded protein is CASSFIAQGGRTGELFF. The chain combines TRBV5-5 with TRBJ2-2, with a weak D call TRBD1 (7 bases). Between the trimmed V and J ends, which lost 5 bases and 5 bases, there was a span of 22 bases. This CDR3 has 17 residues. Germline V lookup: CDR1 SGHKS, CDR2 YYEKEE (reference sequence).